Below, 2 T cell receptor beta chains from the same sample are listed, as sequenced in a study of blood T cell repertoires in COVID-19. Libraries were prepared by immunoSEQ multiplex PCR; TCRdb keeps only in-frame clonotypes and omits some of them. The data show about 95,000 clones, more than 80% seen once. The sample consisted of peripheral blood. The receptors here all came from a man aged 80 or over with COVID-19, enrolled during active disease.

V is TRBV5-1 and J is TRBJ1-1; D is perhaps TRBD1 (5 bases). CDR3 length: 14 residues. CDR1 is SGHRS, CDR2 YFSETQ, per germline. V was trimmed by 4 bases and J by 1 base, leaving 11 bases between them. CDR3 residues: CASSPDSQNTEAFF. CDR3 nucleotide sequence: TGCGCCAGCAGCCCAGACAGTCAGAACACTGAAGCTTTCTTT.

This chain uses TRBV6-1 with TRBJ1-2; 8 nucleotides align to TRBD1. The CDR3 loop spans 15 amino acids. CDR1 MNHNS and CDR2 SASEGT come from the germline V gene. J lost 8 bases, V lost 1 base, and 9 bases had no gene match. DNA for the CDR3: TGTGCCAGCAGTGAAGTGAGAGGACAGGGTTTGGGCTACACCTTC. It specifies CASSEVRGQGLGYTF.